This TCR beta chain stems from a study of T cell responses to AZD1222 COVID-19 vaccine. V trimming: 2 bases; J trimming: 7 bases; junction bases outside the gene matches: 5. CDR1 is SGHTA and CDR2 is FQGNSA in the germline V gene. This CDR3 is 13 amino acids long. Clones were read by immunoSEQ multiplex PCR, and TCRdb kept only the in-frame ones, dropping some. Altogether around 91,000 clones are present, roughly 90% being singletons, with the ten largest covering roughly a fifth. Sequencing was performed on peripheral blood, taken on day 0 of AZD1222 vaccination. The genes are TRBV7-2 and TRBJ2-7; TRBD2 agrees at 7 bases. The receptor's source is an adult in good health. The CDR3 loop reads CASSLRGVGEQYF. In DNA form, the CDR3 reads TGTGCCAGCAGCTTACGGGGGGTTGGGGAGCAGTACTTC.